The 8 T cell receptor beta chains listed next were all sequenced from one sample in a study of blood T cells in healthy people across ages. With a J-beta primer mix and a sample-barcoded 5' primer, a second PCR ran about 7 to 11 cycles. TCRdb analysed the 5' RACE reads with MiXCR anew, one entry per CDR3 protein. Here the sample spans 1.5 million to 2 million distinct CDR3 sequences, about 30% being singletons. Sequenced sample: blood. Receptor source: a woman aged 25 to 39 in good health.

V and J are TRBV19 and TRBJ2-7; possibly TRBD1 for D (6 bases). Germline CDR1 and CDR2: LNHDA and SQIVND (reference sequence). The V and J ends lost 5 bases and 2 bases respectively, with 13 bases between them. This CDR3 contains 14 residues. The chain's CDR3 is CASSWETGTYEQYF. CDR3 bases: TGTGCCAGTAGTTGGGAGACAGGAACCTACGAGCAGTACTTC.

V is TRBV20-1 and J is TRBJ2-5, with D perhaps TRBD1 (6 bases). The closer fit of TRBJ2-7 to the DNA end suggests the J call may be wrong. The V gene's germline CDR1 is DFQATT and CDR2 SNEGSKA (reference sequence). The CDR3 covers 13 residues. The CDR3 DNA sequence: TGCAGTGCTAGGGAACAGGGTTGCGGCGAGCAGTACTTC. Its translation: CSAREQGCGEQYF.

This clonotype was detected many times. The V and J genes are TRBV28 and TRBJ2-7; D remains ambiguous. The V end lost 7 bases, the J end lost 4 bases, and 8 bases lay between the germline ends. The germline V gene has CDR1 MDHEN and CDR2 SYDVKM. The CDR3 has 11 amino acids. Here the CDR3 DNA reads TGTGCCAGCACCGGACGTTACGAGCAGTACTTC. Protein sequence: CASTGRYEQYF.

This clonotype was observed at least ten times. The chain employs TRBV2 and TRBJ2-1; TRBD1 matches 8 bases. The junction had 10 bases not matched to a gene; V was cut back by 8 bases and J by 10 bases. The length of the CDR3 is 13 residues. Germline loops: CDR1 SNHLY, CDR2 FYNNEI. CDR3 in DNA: TGTGCCAGCGAAACAGGGGGAGAAGCCGAGCAGTTCTTC. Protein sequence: CASETGGEAEQFF.

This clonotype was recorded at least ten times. In DNA form, the CDR3 reads TGTGCCAGCATGGACAGGGGCAATCAGCCCCAGCATTTT. It yields the protein CASMDRGNQPQHF. The chain joins TRBV12-3 or TRBV12-4 to TRBJ1-5; 8 nucleotides match TRBD1. The CDR3 sequence is 13 residues long. With V trimmed by 7 bases and J by 2 bases, 1 base remained unmatched.

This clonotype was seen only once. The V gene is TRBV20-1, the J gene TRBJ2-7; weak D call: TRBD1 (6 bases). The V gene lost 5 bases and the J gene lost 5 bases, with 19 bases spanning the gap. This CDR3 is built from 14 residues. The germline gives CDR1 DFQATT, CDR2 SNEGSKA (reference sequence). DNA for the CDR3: TGCAGTGCTCGGGACACCGACCCGGGGCACGAGCAGTACTTC. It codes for CSARDTDPGHEQYF.

Here the CDR3 reads CASSPPLAGNTEAFF. CDR3 in DNA: TGCGCCAGCAGCCCCCCCCTGGCGGGGAACACTGAAGCTTTCTTT. This chain uses TRBV5-1 with TRBJ1-1, with D unclear. The V end was cut by 4 bases, the J end by 1 base, with 14 bases between. Per the germline V gene, CDR1 is SGHRS and CDR2 is YFSETQ. This CDR3 comprises 15 residues.

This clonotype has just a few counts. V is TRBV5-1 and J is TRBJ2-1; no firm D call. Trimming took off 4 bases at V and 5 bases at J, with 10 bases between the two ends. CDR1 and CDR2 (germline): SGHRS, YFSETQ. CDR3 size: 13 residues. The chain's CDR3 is CASSPDVNNEQFF. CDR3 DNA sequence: TGCGCCAGCAGCCCGGACGTAAACAATGAGCAGTTCTTC.